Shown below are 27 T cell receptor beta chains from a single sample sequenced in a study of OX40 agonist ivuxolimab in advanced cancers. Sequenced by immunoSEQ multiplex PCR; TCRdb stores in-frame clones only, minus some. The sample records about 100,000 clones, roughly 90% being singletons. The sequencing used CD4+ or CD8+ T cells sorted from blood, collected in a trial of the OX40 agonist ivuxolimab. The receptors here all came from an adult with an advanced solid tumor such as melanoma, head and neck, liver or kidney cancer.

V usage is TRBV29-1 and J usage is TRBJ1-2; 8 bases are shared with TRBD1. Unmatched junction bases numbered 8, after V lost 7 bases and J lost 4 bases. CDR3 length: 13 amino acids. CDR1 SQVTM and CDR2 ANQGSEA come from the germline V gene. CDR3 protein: CSGEDRVGYGYTF. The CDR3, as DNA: TGCAGCGGTGAGGACAGGGTCGGCTATGGCTACACCTTC.

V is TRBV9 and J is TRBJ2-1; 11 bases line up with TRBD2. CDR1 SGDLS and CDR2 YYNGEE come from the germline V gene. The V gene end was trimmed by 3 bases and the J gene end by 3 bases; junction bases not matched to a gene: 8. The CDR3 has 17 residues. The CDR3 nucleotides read TGTGCCAGCAGCGAAGCTAGCGGGAGGAACCTCTACAATGAGCAGTTCTTC. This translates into CASSEASGRNLYNEQFF.

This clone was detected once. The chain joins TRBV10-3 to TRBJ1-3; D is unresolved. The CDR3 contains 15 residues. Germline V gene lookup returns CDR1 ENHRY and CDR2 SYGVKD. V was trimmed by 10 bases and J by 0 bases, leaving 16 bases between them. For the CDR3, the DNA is TGTGCCAGCACCCACTTTCAGAGCTCTGGAAACACCATATATTTT. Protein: CASTHFQSSGNTIYF.

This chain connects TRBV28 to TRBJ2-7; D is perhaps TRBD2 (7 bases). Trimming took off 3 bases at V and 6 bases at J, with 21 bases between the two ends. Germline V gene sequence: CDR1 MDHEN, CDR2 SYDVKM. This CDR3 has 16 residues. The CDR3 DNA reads TGTGCCAGCAGTTTTTTCACGGGGGGCGCTTCCCTCGAGCAGTACTTC. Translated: CASSFFTGGASLEQYF.

CDR3: CASRLAPGQGPEAFF. Written as DNA, the CDR3 is TGTGCCAGCAGGCTAGCCCCGGGACAGGGCCCTGAAGCTTTCTTT. The chain combines TRBV6-5 with TRBJ1-1; 9 bases align to TRBD1. CDR1 MNHEY and CDR2 SVGAGI come from the germline V gene. V gave up 6 bases and J gave up 6 bases; unmatched junction bases: 11. The CDR3 totals 15 residues.

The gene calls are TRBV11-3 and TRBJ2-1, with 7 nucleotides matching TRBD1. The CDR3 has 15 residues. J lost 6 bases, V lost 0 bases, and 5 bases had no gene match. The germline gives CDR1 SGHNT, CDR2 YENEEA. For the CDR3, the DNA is TGTGCCAGCAGCTTAGAGACAGGGTGGGTCAATGAGCAGTTCTTC. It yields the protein CASSLETGWVNEQFF.

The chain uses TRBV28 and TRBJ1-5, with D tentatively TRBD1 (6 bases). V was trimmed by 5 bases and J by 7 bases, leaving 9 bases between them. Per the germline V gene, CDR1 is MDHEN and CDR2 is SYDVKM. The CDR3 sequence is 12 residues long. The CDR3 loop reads CASSLDSQPQHF. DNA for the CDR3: TGTGCCAGCAGTCTGGACAGCCAGCCCCAGCATTTT.

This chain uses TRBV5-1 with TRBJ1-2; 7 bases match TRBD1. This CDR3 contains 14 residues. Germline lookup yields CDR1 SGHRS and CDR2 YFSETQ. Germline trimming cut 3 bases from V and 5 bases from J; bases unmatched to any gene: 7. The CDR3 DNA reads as TGCGCCAGCAGCTCCGGGACAGAACTTTATGGCTACACCTTC. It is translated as CASSSGTELYGYTF.

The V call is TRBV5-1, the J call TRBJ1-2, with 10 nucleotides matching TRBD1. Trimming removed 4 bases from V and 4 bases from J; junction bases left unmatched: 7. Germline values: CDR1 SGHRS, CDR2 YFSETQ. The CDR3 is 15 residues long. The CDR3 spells CASSLRQGAGYGYTF. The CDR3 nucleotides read TGCGCCAGCAGCCTGAGACAGGGGGCTGGCTATGGCTACACCTTC.

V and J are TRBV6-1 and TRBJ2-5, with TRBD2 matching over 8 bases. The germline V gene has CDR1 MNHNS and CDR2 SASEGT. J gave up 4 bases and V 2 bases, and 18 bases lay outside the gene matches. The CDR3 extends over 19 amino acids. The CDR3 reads CASSESYPPVAGGLETQYF. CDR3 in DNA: TGTGCCAGCAGTGAATCCTACCCCCCAGTCGCGGGGGGACTAGAGACCCAGTACTTC.

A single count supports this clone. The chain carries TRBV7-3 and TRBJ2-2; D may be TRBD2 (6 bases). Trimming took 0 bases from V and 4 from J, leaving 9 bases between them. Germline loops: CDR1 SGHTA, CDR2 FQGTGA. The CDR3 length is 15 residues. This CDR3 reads CASSLTPGVTGELFF. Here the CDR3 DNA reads TGTGCCAGCAGCTTAACTCCGGGGGTCACCGGGGAGCTGTTTTTT. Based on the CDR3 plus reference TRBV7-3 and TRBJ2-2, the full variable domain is GAGVSQTPSNKVTEKGKYVELRCDPISGHTALYWYRQSLGQGPEFLIYFQGTGAADDSGLPNDRFFAVRPEGSVSTLKIQRTERGDSAVYLCASSLTPGVTGELFFGEGSRLTVL.

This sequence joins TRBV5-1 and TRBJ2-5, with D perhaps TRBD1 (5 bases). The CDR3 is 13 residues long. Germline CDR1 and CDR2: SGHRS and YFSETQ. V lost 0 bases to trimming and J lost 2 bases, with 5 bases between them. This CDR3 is CASSLGQQETQYF. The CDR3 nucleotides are TGCGCCAGCAGCTTGGGACAGCAAGAGACCCAGTACTTC.

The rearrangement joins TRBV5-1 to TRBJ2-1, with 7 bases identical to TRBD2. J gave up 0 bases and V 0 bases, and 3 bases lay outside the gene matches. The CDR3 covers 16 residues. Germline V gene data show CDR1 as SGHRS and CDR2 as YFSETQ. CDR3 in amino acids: CASSLEVAGSYNEQFF. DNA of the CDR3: TGCGCCAGCAGCTTGGAAGTAGCGGGCTCCTACAATGAGCAGTTCTTC.

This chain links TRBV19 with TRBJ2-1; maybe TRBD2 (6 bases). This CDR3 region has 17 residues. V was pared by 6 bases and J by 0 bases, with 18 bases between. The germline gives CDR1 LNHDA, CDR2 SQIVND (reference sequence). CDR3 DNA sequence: TGTGCCAGTAGCCACGCAGCGGGCCCGAGCTCCTACAATGAGCAGTTCTTC. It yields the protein CASSHAAGPSSYNEQFF.

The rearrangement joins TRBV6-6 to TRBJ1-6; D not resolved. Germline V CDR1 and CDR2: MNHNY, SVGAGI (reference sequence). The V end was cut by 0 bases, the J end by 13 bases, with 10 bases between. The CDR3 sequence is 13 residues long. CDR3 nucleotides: TGTGCCAGCAGTTACTCCTACTCCAGCCCCCTCCACTTT. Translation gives CASSYSYSSPLHF.

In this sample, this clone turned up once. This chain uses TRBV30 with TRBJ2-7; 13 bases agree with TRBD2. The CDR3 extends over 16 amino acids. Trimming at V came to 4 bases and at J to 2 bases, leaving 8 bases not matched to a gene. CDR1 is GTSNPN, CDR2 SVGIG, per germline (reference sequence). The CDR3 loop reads CAWTGLAGASTYEQYF. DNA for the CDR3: TGTGCCTGGACCGGACTAGCGGGAGCTTCAACCTACGAGCAGTACTTC.

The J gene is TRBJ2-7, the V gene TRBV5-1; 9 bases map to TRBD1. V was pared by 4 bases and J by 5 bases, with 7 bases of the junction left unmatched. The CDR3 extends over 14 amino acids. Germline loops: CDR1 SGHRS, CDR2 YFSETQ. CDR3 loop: CASSPRDRDHEQYF. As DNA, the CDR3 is TGCGCCAGCAGCCCACGGGACAGGGACCACGAGCAGTACTTC.

The DNA for the CDR3 is TGTGCCAGCAGTAACTTGCCCGCGAACACTGAAGCTTTCTTT. Encoded protein: CASSNLPANTEAFF. The chain employs TRBV28 and TRBJ1-1; the D is unclear. Trimming left V 5 bases short and J 1 base short, with 11 bases between. This CDR3 is built from 14 residues. Germline assignment: CDR1 MDHEN and CDR2 SYDVKM.

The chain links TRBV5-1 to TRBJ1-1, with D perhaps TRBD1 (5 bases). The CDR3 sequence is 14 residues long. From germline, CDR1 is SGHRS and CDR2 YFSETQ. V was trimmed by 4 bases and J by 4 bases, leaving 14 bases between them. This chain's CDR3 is CASSQQGSSTEAFF. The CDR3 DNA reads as TGCGCCAGCAGCCAGCAGGGATCTAGCACTGAAGCTTTCTTT. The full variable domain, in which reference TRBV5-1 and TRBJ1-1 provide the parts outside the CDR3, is KAGVTQTPRYLIKTRGQQVTLSCSPISGHRSVSWYQQTPGQGLQFLFEYFSETQRNKGNFPGRFSGRQFSNSRSEMNVSTLELGDSALYLCASSQQGSSTEAFFGQGTRLTVV.

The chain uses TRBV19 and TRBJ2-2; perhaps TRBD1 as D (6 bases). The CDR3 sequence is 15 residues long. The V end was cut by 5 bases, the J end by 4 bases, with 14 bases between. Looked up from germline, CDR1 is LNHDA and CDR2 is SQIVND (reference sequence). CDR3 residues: CASSLLRTATGELFF. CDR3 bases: TGTGCCAGTAGTCTGCTTCGGACAGCCACCGGGGAGCTGTTTTTT.

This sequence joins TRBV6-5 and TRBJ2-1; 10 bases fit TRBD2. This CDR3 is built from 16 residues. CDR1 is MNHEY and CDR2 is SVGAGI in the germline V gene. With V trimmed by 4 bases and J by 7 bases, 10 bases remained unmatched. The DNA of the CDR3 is TGTGCCAGCAGTTCCGACTCTAGCGGGAGTAGGAATGAGCAGTTCTTC. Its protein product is CASSSDSSGSRNEQFF.

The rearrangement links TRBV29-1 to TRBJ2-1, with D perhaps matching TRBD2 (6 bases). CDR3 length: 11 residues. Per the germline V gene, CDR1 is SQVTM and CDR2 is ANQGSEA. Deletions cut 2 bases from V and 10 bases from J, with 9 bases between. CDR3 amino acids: CSVETAGEQFF. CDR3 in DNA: TGCAGCGTTGAAACGGCGGGAGAGCAGTTCTTC.

The CDR3 loop is CASSQDDQRVGSPLHF. The CDR3 bases are TGTGCCAGCAGCCAAGATGACCAACGGGTGGGCTCACCCCTCCACTTT. The chain couples TRBV4-2 to TRBJ1-6, with D hard to call. This CDR3 is built from 16 residues. V was pared by 0 bases and J by 10 bases, with 16 bases between. The V gene's germline CDR1 is LGHNA and CDR2 YNFKEQ.

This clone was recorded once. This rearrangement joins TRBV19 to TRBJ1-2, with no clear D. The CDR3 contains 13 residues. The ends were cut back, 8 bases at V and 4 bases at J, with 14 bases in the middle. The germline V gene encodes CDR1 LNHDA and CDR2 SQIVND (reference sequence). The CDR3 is CASRPPTSYGYTF. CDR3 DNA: TGTGCCAGTCGCCCACCGACCTCCTATGGCTACACCTTC.

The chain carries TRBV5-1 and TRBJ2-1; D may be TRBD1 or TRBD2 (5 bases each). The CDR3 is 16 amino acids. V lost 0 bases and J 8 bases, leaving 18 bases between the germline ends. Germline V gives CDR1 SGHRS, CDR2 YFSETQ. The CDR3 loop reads CASSLGFRVVSDEQFF. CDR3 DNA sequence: TGCGCCAGCAGCTTGGGTTTCAGGGTGGTTAGCGATGAGCAGTTCTTC.

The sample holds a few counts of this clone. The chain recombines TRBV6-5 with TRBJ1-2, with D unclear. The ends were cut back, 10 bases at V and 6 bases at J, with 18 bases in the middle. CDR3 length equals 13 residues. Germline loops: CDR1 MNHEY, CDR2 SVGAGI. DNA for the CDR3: TGTGCCATCTACCGGCCTGAACGGGATGGCTACACCTTC. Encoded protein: CAIYRPERDGYTF.

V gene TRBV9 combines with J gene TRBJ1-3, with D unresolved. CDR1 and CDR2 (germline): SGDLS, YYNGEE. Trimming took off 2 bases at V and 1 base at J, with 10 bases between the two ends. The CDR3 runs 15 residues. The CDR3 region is CASSVQDSSGNTIYF. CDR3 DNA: TGTGCCAGCAGCGTTCAGGACTCTTCTGGAAACACCATATATTTT.